The clone carrying this T cell receptor beta chain was picked up one time. As yet, its antigen is unknown. This sample was included in a study of T-cell reconstitution after alpha-beta-depleted transplantation in children. Researchers prepared the TCRbeta library using unique molecular identifiers, the study reports. TCRdb ran MiXCR on the PCR reads and lists one entry per CDR3 protein. The table has about 830,000 distinct CDR3 sequences, roughly 16% seen once. Whole-study results and caveats: Recipient T cells and thymic progenitors that survived were the source of the high TCRbeta diversity seen at day 60 in some patients. By one year post-transplant, T-cell counts and diversity largely arose from T cells that were newly produced. Roughly two months post-transplant, alpha-beta T cells reportedly originated from several hundred graft clones that had expanded.

CDR3 size: 16 residues. The V gene's germline CDR1 is KGHSY and CDR2 FQNENV. Trimming stripped 4 bases from V and 6 bases from J, with 21 bases between. The clonotype originates from a male patient aged 10-17 years who had a stem cell transplant for acute lymphoblastic leukemia, so the T cells may come from the graft donor. The source was PBMCs, mostly from graft donor cells, collected 360 days after TCRalphabeta/CD19-depleted stem cell transplant. The V call is TRBV16, the J call TRBJ1-1; TRBD1 is a possible D gene (5 bases). Here the CDR3 reads CASSPVFWGLNPEAFF. The DNA for the CDR3 is TGTGCCAGCAGCCCCGTATTTTGGGGCCTAAACCCTGAAGCTTTCTTT.